These 25 T cell receptor beta chains were sequenced from one sample in a study of T cells in localized non-small cell lung cancer. Profiling relied on immunoSEQ multiplex PCR, and the TCRdb table lists in-frame clones only, not all of them. The sample contains approximately 30,000 clones, roughly 89% of which appear only once. The sample was peripheral blood, taken before any cancer treatment. Every receptor here comes from a woman aged 18-49 years with stage I lung adenocarcinoma.

This clone was counted a few times. The rearrangement joins TRBV4-3 to TRBJ1-4, with D possibly matching TRBD1 (5 bases). CDR1 LGHNA and CDR2 YSLEER come from the germline V gene. V gave up 5 bases and J gave up 3 bases, with 13 bases separating them. The CDR3 sequence is 15 residues long. This chain's CDR3 is CASSLQVGSNEKLFF. In nucleotides, the CDR3 is TGCGCCAGCAGCTTACAGGTCGGGTCTAATGAAAAACTGTTTTTT.

There are a few counts of this clone. V and J are TRBV2 and TRBJ1-4; D is uncertain. The CDR3 is made up of 16 amino acids. The V end lost 5 bases, the J end lost 0 bases, and 13 bases lay between the germline ends. Per germline, CDR1 SNHLY and CDR2 FYNNEI. Here the CDR3 reads CASSLRTDSTNEKLFF. The CDR3, as DNA: TGTGCCAGCAGTCTTAGAACTGATTCAACTAATGAAAAACTGTTTTTT.

This rearrangement joins TRBV2 to TRBJ2-7; 7 nucleotides align to TRBD2. This CDR3 spans 15 amino acids. The trim removed 6 bases at V and 1 base at J, leaving 9 bases unmatched. Germline V CDR1 and CDR2: SNHLY, FYNNEI. CDR3 DNA: TGTGCCAGCAGCGATATCGGCGGGAGTTCCTACGAGCAGTACTTC. Translating it yields CASSDIGGSSYEQYF.

The J gene is TRBJ1-3, the V gene TRBV9; a weak D match, TRBD1 (5 bases). This CDR3 comprises 16 residues. The germline V and J ends were trimmed by 0 bases and 1 base, with 11 bases remaining between them. Germline CDR1 is SGDLS and CDR2 is YYNGEE. The CDR3 here is CASSVEGHLSGNTIYF. Written as DNA, the CDR3 is TGTGCCAGCAGCGTAGAAGGACACTTATCTGGAAACACCATATATTTT.

The chain links TRBV5-1 to TRBJ1-1; 9 bases match TRBD1. V was clipped by 3 bases and J by 3 bases; unmatched bases: 3. The CDR3 length is 14 residues. From germline, CDR1 is SGHRS and CDR2 YFSETQ. Here the CDR3 DNA reads TGCGCCAGCAGCTCGGGACAGGGCGACACTGAAGCTTTCTTT. This translates into CASSSGQGDTEAFF.

J is TRBJ2-7 and V is TRBV15; D possibly uses TRBD1 or TRBD2 (7 bases each). V lost 0 bases and J 5 bases, leaving 11 bases between the germline ends. The CDR3 is 14 amino acids. The germline V gene encodes CDR1 LNHNV and CDR2 YYDKDF (reference sequence). The CDR3: CATSREGGGHEQYF. DNA for the CDR3: TGTGCCACCAGCAGAGAGGGAGGGGGCCACGAGCAGTACTTC.

The V and J genes are TRBV7-2 and TRBJ2-7; 7 positions agree with TRBD2. The CDR3 is 15 residues long. Losses at the gene ends were 1 base for V and 3 bases for J; bases not matched to a gene: 6. Germline CDR1 reads SGHTA; CDR2 reads FQGNSA. The CDR3 DNA reads TGTGCCAGCAGCTTAGAGCGGGGCCCCTTCTACGAGCAGTACTTC. It is translated as CASSLERGPFYEQYF. Looking up the rest from reference TRBV7-2 and TRBJ2-7 gives the full variable domain: GAGVSQSPSNKVTEKGKDVELRCDPISGHTALYWYRQSLGQGLEFLIYFQGNSAPDKSGLPSDRFSAERTGGSVSTLTIQRTQQEDSAVYLCASSLERGPFYEQYFGPGTRLTVT.

This clone occurred a few times. This sample also contains other DNA sequences that code for the same CDR3. This rearrangement joins TRBV7-9 to TRBJ2-1; D is unresolved. Trimming pared 3 bases from V and 9 bases from J, leaving 9 bases between. Looked up from germline, CDR1 is SEHNR and CDR2 is FQNEAQ (reference sequence). CDR3 length: 12 amino acids. Here the CDR3 DNA reads TGTGCCAGCAGCTTGATGGTCGGTGAGCAGTTCTTC. Its protein product is CASSLMVGEQFF.

The rearrangement links TRBV9 to TRBJ2-2; D unclear. The CDR3 is made up of 14 amino acids. From germline, CDR1 is SGDLS and CDR2 YYNGEE. The V end was cut by 0 bases, the J end by 6 bases, with 9 bases between. Here the CDR3 reads CASSVDSPSGELFF. CDR3 sequence (DNA): TGTGCCAGCAGCGTAGACTCCCCATCCGGGGAGCTGTTTTTT.

The CDR3 DNA reads as TGTGCCAGCAGCGCTGGACAGGGGAGCAATCAGCCCCAGCATTTT. Translated, it gives CASSAGQGSNQPQHF. V gene TRBV9 combines with J gene TRBJ1-5; 9 bases are a match to TRBD1. V was clipped by 3 bases and J by 1 base; unmatched bases: 2. The CDR3 length is 15 residues. The germline gives CDR1 SGDLS, CDR2 YYNGEE.

The chain recombines TRBV5-6 with TRBJ2-7; 8 bases agree with TRBD2. This CDR3 region has 13 residues. Germline V gene lookup returns CDR1 SGHDT and CDR2 YYEEEE. Trimming took 0 bases from V and 6 from J; bases not matched to a gene: 2. The chain's CDR3 is CASSLAAGGEQYF. The CDR3 region has the DNA TGTGCCAGCAGCTTGGCGGCGGGGGGCGAGCAGTACTTC.

V gene TRBV18 combines with J gene TRBJ1-1; D uncertain. This CDR3 has 15 amino acids. Per the germline V gene, CDR1 is KGHSH and CDR2 is LQKENI. V was trimmed by 1 base and J by 2 bases, leaving 11 bases between them. The CDR3 DNA is TGTGCCAGCTCACCACGAGTTCCGTCCAACACTGAAGCTTTCTTT. Translating gives CASSPRVPSNTEAFF.

The chain employs TRBV6-1 and TRBJ2-4; 12 bases fit TRBD2. The germline gives CDR1 MNHNS, CDR2 SASEGT. After removal of 0 bases from V and 5 bases from J, the junction contained 5 bases not matched to a gene. CDR3 length equals 17 residues. The CDR3 region has the DNA TGTGCCAGCAGTGAAGCGGGGCTAGCGGGAGGGCAAAACATTCAGTACTTC. This sequence encodes CASSEAGLAGGQNIQYF.

V gene TRBV7-9 combines with J gene TRBJ1-2, with D perhaps TRBD1 (5 bases). V was shortened by 5 bases and J by 7 bases, with 11 bases between the two germline ends. Per the germline V gene, CDR1 is SEHNR and CDR2 is FQNEAQ (reference sequence). The CDR3 sequence is 12 residues long. Here the CDR3 DNA reads TGTGCCAGCAGCCCCGACAGATTTGGCTACACCTTC. It translates to CASSPDRFGYTF.

The chain joins TRBV11-3 to TRBJ2-3; no definite D call. With 5 bases removed from V and 2 bases from J, the gap between germline ends came to 8 bases. Per the germline V gene, CDR1 is SGHNT and CDR2 is YENEEA. This CDR3 has 13 residues. CDR3 region: CASSARATDTQYF. CDR3 coding DNA: TGTGCCAGCAGCGCTCGGGCCACAGATACGCAGTATTTT.

This chain uses TRBV7-8 with TRBJ2-7; 14 bases are shared with TRBD2. There are 13 residues in the CDR3. V lost 8 bases and J lost 3; bases outside the gene matches: 0. Germline loops: CDR1 SGHVS, CDR2 FQNEAQ. This CDR3 reads CASGLAGGYEQYF. The CDR3, as DNA: TGTGCCAGCGGACTAGCGGGAGGCTACGAGCAGTACTTC.

The V and J genes are TRBV19 and TRBJ2-7, with 7 bases lining up with TRBD1. This CDR3 is built from 14 residues. The V gene's germline CDR1 is LNHDA and CDR2 SQIVND (reference sequence). V shed 7 bases and J 0 bases; nucleotides not matched to a gene: 6. CDR3 bases: TGTGCCAGTAAGGAAACAGGGGTCTCCTACGAGCAGTACTTC. Translated: CASKETGVSYEQYF.

The chain couples TRBV6-4 to TRBJ2-7; D not certain. This CDR3 comprises 13 residues. Germline values: CDR1 MRHNA, CDR2 SNTAGT. V lost 3 bases and J 2 bases, leaving 8 bases between the germline ends. The CDR3 region is CASSESVPYEQYF. CDR3 nucleotide sequence: TGTGCCAGCAGTGAGAGTGTACCCTACGAGCAGTACTTC.

The chain recombines TRBV7-8 with TRBJ1-1; 7 bases are a match to TRBD1. Germline values: CDR1 SGHVS, CDR2 FQNEAQ. This CDR3 spans 14 amino acids. The trim removed 5 bases at V and 4 bases at J, leaving 7 bases unmatched. The CDR3 DNA follows: TGTGCCAGCAGCCCCAGGGGGGGCGGCACTGAAGCTTTCTTT. Translating gives CASSPRGGGTEAFF.

This chain joins TRBV7-9 and TRBJ1-4, with D hard to call. The CDR3 has 15 residues. V gave up 5 bases and J gave up 5 bases, with 15 bases separating them. CDR1 is SEHNR and CDR2 is FQNEAQ in the germline V gene (reference sequence). CDR3 region: CASSPRTGINEKLFF. The CDR3 nucleotides read TGTGCCAGCAGCCCTAGGACGGGGATCAATGAAAAACTGTTTTTT.

Notes on this clone: Other DNA sequences in the same sample also yield this CDR3. The chain has TRBV29-1 and TRBJ1-4, with 7 bases identical to TRBD1. With V trimmed by 4 bases and J by 5 bases, 1 base remained unmatched. CDR3 length: 12 amino acids. Per germline, CDR1 SQVTM and CDR2 ANQGSEA. CDR3 sequence reads: CSVAGQNEKLFF. CDR3 DNA: TGCAGCGTTGCGGGACAGAATGAAAAACTGTTTTTT.

This rearrangement joins TRBV7-8 to TRBJ2-5; D not certain. This CDR3 comprises 13 residues. The V and J ends lost 5 bases and 1 base respectively, with 8 bases between them. Germline CDR1 SGHVS, CDR2 FQNEAQ. CDR3 bases: TGTGCCAGCAGCCCGGTGGTCCAAGAGACCCAGTACTTC. This sequence encodes CASSPVVQETQYF.

J is TRBJ1-1 and V is TRBV6-1; D is possibly TRBD1 (6 bases). V lost 6 bases to trimming and J lost 1 base, with 12 bases between them. Germline V gives CDR1 MNHNS, CDR2 SASEGT. This CDR3 has 14 amino acids. As DNA, the CDR3 is TGTGCCAGCAGGTACAGGGTAGGGAACACTGAAGCTTTCTTT. Translation: CASRYRVGNTEAFF.

The chain carries TRBV10-1 and TRBJ1-2; the match to TRBD1 covers 9 bases. V lost 5 bases and J lost 1; bases outside the gene matches: 11. The germline V gene has CDR1 WNHNN and CDR2 SYGVQD (reference sequence). The CDR3 contains 17 residues. The CDR3 coding sequence is TGCGCCAGCAGTTACCGGGACAGGGTAGTCGTTAACTATGGCTACACCTTC. Translation: CASSYRDRVVVNYGYTF.

The genes are TRBV9 and TRBJ1-4, with TRBD1 identical over 9 bases. CDR3 length: 15 residues. Germline CDR1 is SGDLS and CDR2 is YYNGEE. The ends lost 4 bases at V and 8 bases at J; junction bases unmatched: 9. This CDR3 reads CASSPAGTGIEKLFF. The CDR3 DNA is TGTGCCAGCAGCCCTGCCGGGACAGGGATCGAAAAACTGTTTTTT. The full variable domain, with the rest looked up from reference TRBV9 and TRBJ1-4, is DSGVTQTPKHLITATGQRVTLRCSPRSGDLSVYWYQQSLDQGLQFLIQYYNGEERAKGNILERFSAQQFPDLHSELNLSSLELGDSALYFCASSPAGTGIEKLFFGSGTQLSVL.